This T cell receptor (beta chain) was obtained from a study of response to subunit inactivated influenza vaccine. This clonotype showed up many times. TCRdb analysed the RT-PCR reads with MiXCR anew, one entry per CDR3 protein. The data show 500,000 or so distinct CDR3 sequences, 11% seen once. Germline values: CDR1 MNHNY, CDR2 SVGAGI (reference sequence). This CDR3 contains 12 residues. Trimming removed 4 bases at V and 4 bases at J, with 8 bases between. Specimen: PBMCs from blood, collected 45 days after vaccination. This sequence joins TRBV6-6 and TRBJ2-7; D gene unclear. The clonotype comes from a man aged 45 to 65 who received an inactivated influenza vaccine. This CDR3 is CASSWAAYEQYF. CDR3 DNA sequence: TGTGCCAGCAGTTGGGCAGCTTACGAGCAGTACTTC.